A single sample is the source of the 27 T cell receptor beta chains below, sequenced in a study of type 1 regulatory T cells. TCRdb recomputed calls from the reads with MiXCR, one row per CDR3 protein. The repertoire has 75,000 to 100,000 distinct CDR3 sequences, roughly 28% of them found once; the top ten carry about 2%. Input material: CD4+ T cells, either the whole sample or a sorted fraction (not recorded which). Source of these receptors: a human donor in good health.

V and J are TRBV7-9 and TRBJ2-4; tentatively, D is TRBD1 (5 bases). The CDR3 contains 17 residues. V gave up 5 bases and J gave up 0 bases, with 17 bases separating them. The germline CDR1 and CDR2 sequences are SEHNR and FQNEAQ (reference sequence). This CDR3 reads CASSTPTDQIAKNIQYF. DNA for the CDR3: TGTGCCAGCAGCACACCGACAGACCAAATAGCCAAAAACATTCAGTACTTC. The full variable domain, completed using reference TRBV7-9 and TRBJ2-4, is DTGVSQNPRHKITKRGQNVTFRCDPISEHNRLYWYRQTLGQGPEFLTYFQNEAQLEKSRLLSDRFSAERPKGSFSTLEIQRTEQGDSAMYLCASSTPTDQIAKNIQYFGAGTRLSVL.

This clonotype occurred a few times. The V and J genes are TRBV5-1 and TRBJ2-2; a weak D match, TRBD2 (5 bases). The V gene's germline CDR1 is SGHRS and CDR2 YFSETQ. The CDR3 extends over 15 amino acids. V lost 1 base and J 7 bases, leaving 14 bases between the germline ends. CDR3 nucleotide sequence: TGCGCCAGCAGCTTGACAGCTCTAGGGAGCGGGGAGCTGTTTTTT. Amino acids: CASSLTALGSGELFF.

This clonotype was observed a handful of times. V gene TRBV5-1 combines with J gene TRBJ2-2; 10 nucleotides agree with TRBD2. Trimming took 6 bases from V and 3 from J; bases not matched to a gene: 8. The CDR3 consists of 16 residues. The germline CDR1 and CDR2 sequences are SGHRS and YFSETQ. In DNA, the CDR3 is TGCGCCAGCAATCTTCGGGGACTAGCGTACACCGGGGAGCTGTTTTTT. It specifies CASNLRGLAYTGELFF.

In nucleotides, the CDR3 is TGTGCCAGCAGCTTATTGGAGAGTGACACCGGGGAGCTGTTTTTT. This encodes CASSLLESDTGELFF. J is TRBJ2-2 and V is TRBV7-6; no clear D gene. Trimming removed 2 bases at V and 3 bases at J, with 10 bases between. The CDR3 sequence is 15 residues long. Germline V lookup: CDR1 SGHVS, CDR2 FNYEAQ.

The table lists this clonotype with a count of one. With a much larger clone just one base away, this may be a read error. The chain uses TRBV28 and TRBJ1-1; 11 positions agree with TRBD1. Trimming cost V 6 bases and J 5 bases; bases outside gene matches: 11. This CDR3 has 16 amino acids. Germline V gene sequence: CDR1 MDHEN, CDR2 SYDVKM. CDR3 in amino acids: CASRGPGQGVWTEAFF. Written as DNA, the CDR3 is TGTGCCAGCAGAGGACCGGGACAGGGGGTTTGGACTGAAGCTTTCTTT.

V and J are TRBV20-1 and TRBJ2-5, with 10 nucleotides matching TRBD2. V was clipped by 2 bases and J by 5 bases; unmatched bases: 5. The CDR3 has 14 amino acids. Germline values: CDR1 DFQATT, CDR2 SNEGSKA (reference sequence). The DNA of the CDR3 is TGCAGTGCTAGACCTAGCGGGAGTGTGGAGACCCAGTACTTC. It codes for CSARPSGSVETQYF.

This clonotype was counted a few times. The chain couples TRBV2 to TRBJ2-6; 7 bases map to TRBD1. The CDR3 length is 19 residues. The germline gives CDR1 SNHLY, CDR2 FYNNEI. J was trimmed by 1 base and V by 1 base; bases with no gene match: 10. CDR3 coding DNA: TGTGCCAGCAGTGAAGGCCGACAGGGTCCCCGATCTGGGGCCAACGTCCTGACTTTC. Translating it yields CASSEGRQGPRSGANVLTF.

In this sample, this clonotype turned up many times. The J gene is TRBJ2-1, the V gene TRBV20-1, with TRBD2 matching 7 bases. Trimming at V came to 0 bases and at J to 1 base, leaving 3 bases not matched to a gene. This CDR3 spans 15 amino acids. The germline V gene has CDR1 DFQATT and CDR2 SNEGSKA (reference sequence). CDR3 amino acids: CSARESGNSYNEQFF. CDR3 in DNA: TGCAGTGCTAGAGAGAGCGGGAATTCCTACAATGAGCAGTTCTTC.

V and J are TRBV18 and TRBJ2-5; tentative D call: TRBD1 (6 bases). The CDR3 consists of 15 residues. Trimming stripped 3 bases from V and 7 bases from J, with 18 bases between. Germline CDR1 is KGHSH and CDR2 is LQKENI. CDR3 region: CASSPSATGWATQYF. CDR3 DNA sequence: TGTGCCAGCTCACCTTCGGCGACAGGCTGGGCGACCCAGTACTTC.

There are a few counts of this clonotype. The chain uses TRBV11-2 and TRBJ2-2; D assignment may be TRBD1 or TRBD2 (5 bases each). Trimming shortened V by 5 bases and J by 4 bases, and 8 bases separated the two germline ends. The CDR3 contains 13 residues. Germline values: CDR1 SGHAT, CDR2 FQNNGV. The CDR3 nucleotides read TGTGCCAGCAGCCGGGACCTCACCGGGGAGCTGTTTTTT. Translation gives CASSRDLTGELFF.

The chain combines TRBV29-1 with TRBJ1-2; maybe TRBD1 (5 bases). From germline, CDR1 is SQVTM and CDR2 ANQGSEA. Deletions cut 1 base from V and 4 bases from J, with 19 bases between. The CDR3 totals 16 residues. The CDR3 bases are TGCAGCGTTGAAGGGCCAGGGTCGGGGGGTCTCTATGGCTACACCTTC. This sequence encodes CSVEGPGSGGLYGYTF.

The chain couples TRBV18 to TRBJ1-6; D is unclear. The CDR3 sequence is 13 residues long. Germline CDR1 KGHSH, CDR2 LQKENI. V lost 3 bases and J lost 7, with 7 bases in between. CDR3 protein: CASSPDKNSPLHF. The CDR3 DNA reads as TGTGCCAGCTCACCCGACAAGAATTCACCCCTCCACTTT. The full variable domain, completed using reference TRBV18 and TRBJ1-6, is NAGVMQNPRHLVRRRGQEARLRCSPMKGHSHVYWYRQLPEEGLKFMVYLQKENIIDESGMPKERFSAEFPKEGPSILRIQQVVRGDSAAYFCASSPDKNSPLHFGNGTRLTVT.

As regards this clonotype: The germline gene is not matched at one end of the junction; a read error may be the cause. V and J are TRBV10-3 and TRBJ1-2; D gene ambiguous. CDR3 size: 12 residues. Germline values: CDR1 ENHRY, CDR2 SYGVKD. CDR3 loop: CAINESTYGYTF. CDR3 DNA: TGTGCCATCAATGAGTCTACCTATGGCTACACCTTC.

V gene TRBV20-1 combines with J gene TRBJ2-3; 7 nucleotides match TRBD2. The germline CDR1 and CDR2 sequences are DFQATT and SNEGSKA (reference sequence). V was pared by 8 bases and J by 0 bases, with 8 bases of the junction left unmatched. The CDR3 covers 14 residues. The CDR3 DNA follows: TGCAGTACTTTACGGCGGGAGAGCACAGATACGCAGTATTTT. This sequence encodes CSTLRRESTDTQYF.

This clonotype was seen a handful of times. The rearrangement links TRBV7-3 to TRBJ2-6; D ambiguous. Looked up from germline, CDR1 is SGHTA and CDR2 is FQGTGA. The CDR3 is 14 amino acids. V lost 2 bases to trimming and J lost 2 bases, with 4 bases between them. The DNA for the CDR3 is TGTGCCAGCAGCTTAGGTCCTGGGGCCAACGTCCTGACTTTC. It specifies CASSLGPGANVLTF.

This chain uses TRBV5-5 with TRBJ2-7, with a tentative D call TRBD1 (6 bases). V lost 0 bases and J lost 1, with 11 bases in between. The CDR3 loop spans 15 amino acids. The V gene's germline CDR1 is SGHKS and CDR2 YYEKEE (reference sequence). CDR3 protein: CASSLAPDRSYEQYF. The CDR3 bases are TGTGCCAGCAGCTTGGCCCCGGACAGATCCTACGAGCAGTACTTC.

V is TRBV19 and J is TRBJ2-1; perhaps TRBD2 as D (6 bases). The V end lost 7 bases, the J end lost 6 bases, and 13 bases lay between the germline ends. The germline gives CDR1 LNHDA, CDR2 SQIVND (reference sequence). The CDR3 is 13 residues long. CDR3 sequence (DNA): TGTGCCAGTACCCCAACTAGCTCCAATGAGCAGTTCTTC. The encoded protein is CASTPTSSNEQFF.

This clonotype has just a few counts. This chain uses TRBV2 with TRBJ2-5, with D tentatively TRBD1 (5 bases). Trimming left V 6 bases short and J 2 bases short, with 7 bases between. Germline CDR1 SNHLY, CDR2 FYNNEI. The CDR3 covers 12 residues. The CDR3 here is CASSNRQETQYF. The CDR3 DNA is TGTGCCAGCAGCAACAGGCAAGAGACCCAGTACTTC.

This chain connects TRBV19 to TRBJ2-3; D ambiguous. This CDR3 has 13 amino acids. Looked up from germline, CDR1 is LNHDA and CDR2 is SQIVND (reference sequence). V lost 5 bases and J lost 0, with 6 bases in between. CDR3 amino acids: CASSRPSTDTQYF. DNA of the CDR3: TGTGCCAGTAGTCGGCCCAGCACAGATACGCAGTATTTT.

The chain joins TRBV11-1 to TRBJ1-4; the D is unclear. Trimming left V 5 bases short and J 5 bases short, with 18 bases between. Germline loops: CDR1 SGHAT, CDR2 FQDESV (reference sequence). The CDR3 totals 16 residues. CDR3: CASSLLPGPLNEKLFF. The CDR3, as DNA: TGTGCCAGCAGCCTTCTACCCGGACCGCTCAATGAAAAACTGTTTTTT.

This clonotype was seen a handful of times. CDR3 region: CAWTTTLAGNSYEQYF. The CDR3 nucleotides read TGTGCCTGGACTACGACTCTGGCGGGAAACTCCTACGAGCAGTACTTC. The rearrangement uses TRBV30 and TRBJ2-7; maybe TRBD2 (6 bases). V lost 4 bases to trimming and J lost 0 bases, with 19 bases between them. The CDR3 loop spans 16 amino acids. Germline lookup yields CDR1 GTSNPN and CDR2 SVGIG (reference sequence).

J is TRBJ2-7 and V is TRBV6-2 or TRBV6-3, with no clear D. This CDR3 is built from 14 residues. From germline, CDR1 is MNHEY and CDR2 SVGEGT. V gave up 7 bases and J gave up 3 bases, with 16 bases separating them. This CDR3 is CASTQPAPNYEQYF. CDR3 in DNA: TGTGCCAGCACCCAGCCGGCGCCCAACTACGAGCAGTACTTC.

This clonotype has just a few counts. The chain links TRBV7-9 to TRBJ2-7; D is undetermined. With 4 bases removed from V and 4 bases from J, the gap between germline ends came to 5 bases. Looked up from germline, CDR1 is SEHNR and CDR2 is FQNEAQ (reference sequence). This CDR3 comprises 11 residues. The CDR3 reads CASSSMYEQYF. Written as DNA, the CDR3 is TGTGCCAGCAGCTCTATGTACGAGCAGTACTTC.

This clonotype was observed a handful of times. The J gene is TRBJ1-3, the V gene TRBV7-8, with 9 bases that match TRBD1. Losses at the gene ends were 1 base for V and 4 bases for J; bases not matched to a gene: 11. Germline CDR1 SGHVS, CDR2 FQNEAQ. The CDR3 sequence is 18 residues long. This chain's CDR3 is CASSLDVGFGTGGNTIYF. CDR3 sequence (DNA): TGTGCCAGCAGCTTAGACGTGGGCTTCGGGACAGGGGGAAACACCATATATTTT.

V usage is TRBV20-1 and J usage is TRBJ2-7, with D perhaps TRBD2 (5 bases). Trimming shortened V by 3 bases and J by 4 bases, and 16 bases separated the two germline ends. Per the germline V gene, CDR1 is DFQATT and CDR2 is SNEGSKA (reference sequence). The CDR3 is 14 residues long. In DNA form, the CDR3 reads TGCAGTGCTAGCGTTCCCGCGGGTGGGTACGAGCAGTACTTC. Amino acids: CSASVPAGGYEQYF.

This clonotype was seen a handful of times. The V gene is TRBV7-2, the J gene TRBJ2-5; TRBD2 matches at 7 bases. The V segment lost 1 base and the J segment 9 bases; nucleotides outside the gene matches: 5. The CDR3 extends over 13 amino acids. Germline CDR1 is SGHTA and CDR2 is FQGNSA. The chain's CDR3 is CASSLGLAGPQYF. In DNA, the CDR3 is TGTGCCAGCAGCTTAGGACTAGCAGGGCCCCAGTACTTC. Supplemented by reference TRBV7-2 and TRBJ2-5, the full variable domain reads GAGVSQSPSNKVTEKGKDVELRCDPISGHTALYWYRQSLGQGLEFLIYFQGNSAPDKSGLPSDRFSAERTGGSVSTLTIQRTQQEDSAVYLCASSLGLAGPQYFGPGTRLLVL.

This clonotype was recorded a few times. This chain joins TRBV20-1 and TRBJ1-5, with D possibly TRBD1 on 5 matching bases. From germline, CDR1 is DFQATT and CDR2 SNEGSKA (reference sequence). Trimming stripped 3 bases from V and 3 bases from J, with 12 bases between. The CDR3 extends over 14 amino acids. CDR3 protein: CSASGGALNQPQHF. CDR3 sequence (DNA): TGCAGTGCTAGCGGGGGAGCCCTCAATCAGCCCCAGCATTTT.